Following are 10 T cell receptor beta chains from one sample sequenced in a study of shared clonotypes between healthy human individuals. The protocol was immunoSEQ multiplex PCR, while the TCRdb copy is restricted to in-frame clones and leaves out a portion. The table has 2 million to 2.5 million clones, over 85% seen once. The sample consisted of naive CD4+ T cells from PBMCs. Subset in this sample: CD45RA+ positively selected. Receptors originate from a young man in good health. Some clones in this sample may be carry-over from other donors' samples.

J is TRBJ2-3 and V is TRBV7-6; D is undetermined. Germline assignment: CDR1 SGHVS and CDR2 FNYEAQ. The CDR3 has 14 amino acids. V was pared by 1 base and J by 0 bases, with 5 bases between. In DNA, the CDR3 is TGTGCCAGCAGCTTAGGATTTAGCACAGATACGCAGTATTTT. Encoded protein: CASSLGFSTDTQYF.

V and J are TRBV2 and TRBJ2-2; 10 nucleotides match TRBD2. The germline V gene encodes CDR1 SNHLY and CDR2 FYNNEI. The CDR3 is made up of 15 amino acids. Trimming took 4 bases from V and 11 from J; bases not matched to a gene: 10. DNA for the CDR3: TGTGCCAGCAGTGCGACTAGCGGGCAAATTGGTGAGCTGTTTTTT. Translating gives CASSATSGQIGELFF.

The rearrangement uses TRBV7-2 and TRBJ2-1, with 8 nucleotides matching TRBD2. CDR3 length: 17 residues. The trim removed 5 bases at V and 0 bases at J, leaving 9 bases unmatched. Germline CDR1 reads SGHTA; CDR2 reads FQGNSA. The CDR3 DNA reads TGTGCCAGCAGCGCCCAAGTTAGCGGGATCTCCTACAATGAGCAGTTCTTC. It is translated as CASSAQVSGISYNEQFF.

The chain is built from TRBV30 and TRBJ1-3, with D perhaps matching TRBD1 (5 bases). Trimming cost V 5 bases and J 0 bases, with 14 bases left between them. There are 15 residues in the CDR3. Per the germline V gene, CDR1 is GTSNPN and CDR2 is SVGIG (reference sequence). The CDR3 protein is CAWDRRGFSGNTIYF. The CDR3 bases are TGTGCCTGGGATCGAAGGGGTTTCTCTGGAAACACCATATATTTT.

The genes are TRBV7-2 and TRBJ2-3, with D maybe TRBD2 (6 bases). CDR3 length: 17 residues. V was trimmed by 5 bases and J by 0 bases, leaving 18 bases between them. Germline V CDR1 and CDR2: SGHTA, FQGNSA. CDR3 sequence: CASSPPRAGPSTDTQYF. DNA of the CDR3: TGTGCCAGCAGCCCCCCCCGGGCGGGACCTAGCACAGATACGCAGTATTTT.

This clone occurred once. This sequence joins TRBV5-4 and TRBJ2-3; D gene ambiguous. V was cut by 0 bases and J by 0 bases, with 20 bases left in between. Germline CDR1 is SGHNT and CDR2 is YYREEE (reference sequence). This CDR3 is 19 amino acids long. The CDR3 reads CASSLDWQAAALSTDTQYF. The CDR3 region has the DNA TGTGCCAGCAGCTTGGATTGGCAGGCGGCGGCCCTTAGCACAGATACGCAGTATTTT.

The CDR3 DNA is TGTGCCAGCTCCCGGGAGTGGGGAGGCACTGAAGCTTTCTTT. Translated, it gives CASSREWGGTEAFF. The chain employs TRBV18 and TRBJ1-1, with no clear D. This CDR3 is 14 amino acids long. Deletions cut 6 bases from V and 4 bases from J, with 15 bases between. Germline V gives CDR1 KGHSH, CDR2 LQKENI.

The V call is TRBV28, the J call TRBJ1-1; 8 nucleotides match TRBD1. Germline V gene data show CDR1 as MDHEN and CDR2 as SYDVKM. CDR3 size: 14 residues. The V segment lost 3 bases and the J segment 4 bases; nucleotides outside the gene matches: 4. Written as DNA, the CDR3 is TGTGCCAGCAGTTTGGACAGGGCAGTCACTGAAGCTTTCTTT. Translated, it gives CASSLDRAVTEAFF. Based on the CDR3 plus reference TRBV28 and TRBJ1-1, the full variable domain is DVKVTQSSRYLVKRTGEKVFLECVQDMDHENMFWYRQDPGLGLRLIYFSYDVKMKEKGDIPEGYSVSREKKERFSLILESASTNQTSMYLCASSLDRAVTEAFFGQGTRLTVV.

This chain joins TRBV9 and TRBJ2-5, with unresolved D. There are 14 residues in the CDR3. V was cut by 0 bases and J by 5 bases, with 11 bases left in between. CDR1 and CDR2 (germline): SGDLS, YYNGEE. This chain's CDR3 is CASSVDGRVETQYF. The CDR3 nucleotides are TGTGCCAGCAGCGTAGATGGTCGGGTTGAGACCCAGTACTTC.

The chain joins TRBV5-1 to TRBJ1-6; a possible D gene is TRBD1 (5 bases). This CDR3 comprises 15 residues. The germline V gene has CDR1 SGHRS and CDR2 YFSETQ. Trimming shortened V by 4 bases and J by 5 bases, and 13 bases separated the two germline ends. The CDR3 region has the DNA TGCGCCAGCAGCGGGGCCGGCATCAATAATTCACCCCTCCACTTT. Translated, it gives CASSGAGINNSPLHF.